This T cell receptor beta chain was observed in a study of blood T cell repertoires in COVID-19. Study-level information: COVID-19 samples collected from the United States, Italy and Spain covered acute and convalescent phases. Sample material is recorded as cDNA or gDNA derived from T cells, B-cell-depleted T cells, or PBMCs.

Source study methods: Nucleated cell counts were estimated from reference gene primer amplification. TCRdb keeps only in-frame clones here, not all; method: immunoSEQ multiplex PCR. Clone size and V and J calls were adopted from that table, with D and trimming inferred from the DNA. This repertoire shows about 90,000 clones, about 80% found once; its top ten account for roughly 7.3%. V was pared by 5 bases and J by 4 bases, with 15 bases between. Germline CDR1 is MNHEY and CDR2 is SVGAGI. The CDR3 has 15 residues. This clone was seen many times. The receptor's source is a man aged 65 to 85 with acute or convalescent COVID-19. The sequencing input was peripheral blood. This chain joins TRBV6-5 and TRBJ2-1, with D possibly matching TRBD1 (6 bases). The CDR3 loop is CASSRGNRDYNEQFF. Written as DNA, the CDR3 is TGTGCCAGCAGTAGGGGGAACAGGGATTACAATGAGCAGTTCTTC.